This T cell receptor (beta chain) is from a study of OX40 agonist ivuxolimab in advanced cancers. Across the whole study: The diagnoses of dose-escalation patients were hepatocellular carcinoma, melanoma, renal cell or head and neck cancer. Prior therapy, whether anti-PD-1, anti-PD-L1 or anti-CTLA-4, was allowed, and 40% had some. Study-level points and caveats: On average, a greater number of expanded clones characterised CD8+ T cells relative to CD4+.

This clone has only a few counts. The antigen remains unidentified. Clones were read by immunoSEQ multiplex PCR, and TCRdb kept only the in-frame ones, dropping some. The data contain around 97,000 clones, more than 80% of them seen just once; the ten biggest clones take up around 5.9%. The V gene lost 6 bases and the J gene lost 3 bases, with 21 bases spanning the gap. Germline V gives CDR1 SNHLY, CDR2 FYNNEI. The CDR3 extends over 18 amino acids. The sample was CD4+ or CD8+ T cells sorted from blood, taken in a trial of the OX40 agonist ivuxolimab. The chain links TRBV2 to TRBJ2-6; D may be TRBD1 (6 bases). The source is an adult with an advanced solid tumor such as melanoma, head and neck, liver or kidney cancer. The CDR3 sequence: CASSDYGQPPIGANVLTF. The CDR3 DNA sequence: TGTGCCAGCAGCGACTATGGACAGCCTCCAATTGGGGCCAACGTCCTGACTTTC.